This TCR beta chain appears in the sequencing data of a study of identical twins. The CDR3 spans 14 residues. The V gene's germline CDR1 is DFQATT and CDR2 SNEGSKA (reference sequence). The V end lost 4 bases, the J end lost 2 bases, and 11 bases lay between the germline ends. It was template switching that added a universal primer site, and there were unique molecular identifiers on the cDNA. In TCRdb, the 5' RACE reads were re-called with MiXCR into one record per CDR3 protein. The data contain 400,000 to 550,000 distinct CDR3 sequences, around 15% of them seen just once; the ten biggest clones take up 0.95% to 1%. Study conclusions and caveats: Without tracking the same donors, conclusions rested on cross-sectional statistical analysis. Twins showed weaker excess sharing in their beta out-of-frame sequences.

A word on this clonotype: The antigen remains undetermined.

These sequences were also reported in another study, on yellow fever vaccine responses in identical twins. That paper notes: Twin vaccine T cell responses reportedly seemed partly convergent, partly personalized.

The TCR originated in a woman under 30 in good health. The sample was CD4+ T cells sorted from blood. The rearrangement joins TRBV20-1 to TRBJ2-2, with no clear D. The CDR3 DNA is TGCAGTGCTATGGGCGGTACCAACACCGGGGAGCTGTTTTTT. It translates to CSAMGGTNTGELFF.